This TCR beta chain is from a study of blood T cell repertoires in COVID-19. Looking at the study overall: The United States, Italy and Spain were the sources of the acute and convalescent COVID-19 samples. The analysed material was cDNA or gDNA that came from T cells, B-cell-depleted T cells, or PBMCs.

Seattle-derived patients entered the study during active infection and were followed longitudinally. As originally analysed: Reference gene primer amplification gave nucleated cell count estimates. Data came from immunoSEQ multiplex PCR; TCRdb stores just in-frame clones and leaves some out. V and J calls and clone size come straight from that table; D and trimming were deduced from the DNA. This sample has around 29,000 clones; 75% to 90% occur once, and the top ten carry more than 25%. CDR1 and CDR2 from the germline V gene are SGHVS and FNYEAQ. The CDR3 sequence is 14 residues long. V lost 3 bases and J 8 bases, leaving 14 bases between the germline ends.

The sample was peripheral blood. The receptor was isolated from a woman of 80 years or more with COVID-19, enrolled during active disease. The V call is TRBV7-6, the J call TRBJ1-5; weak D call: TRBD1 (6 bases). CDR3 region: CASSLGADVKPQHF. The CDR3 bases are TGTGCCAGCAGCTTGGGGGCCGACGTGAAGCCCCAGCATTTT. The whole variable domain, filled in from reference TRBV7-6 and TRBJ1-5, reads GAGVSQSPRYKVTKRGQDVALRCDPISGHVSLYWYRQALGQGPEFLTYFNYEAQQDKSGLPNDRFSAERPEGSISTLTIQRTEQRDSAMYRCASSLGADVKPQHFGDGTRLSIL.